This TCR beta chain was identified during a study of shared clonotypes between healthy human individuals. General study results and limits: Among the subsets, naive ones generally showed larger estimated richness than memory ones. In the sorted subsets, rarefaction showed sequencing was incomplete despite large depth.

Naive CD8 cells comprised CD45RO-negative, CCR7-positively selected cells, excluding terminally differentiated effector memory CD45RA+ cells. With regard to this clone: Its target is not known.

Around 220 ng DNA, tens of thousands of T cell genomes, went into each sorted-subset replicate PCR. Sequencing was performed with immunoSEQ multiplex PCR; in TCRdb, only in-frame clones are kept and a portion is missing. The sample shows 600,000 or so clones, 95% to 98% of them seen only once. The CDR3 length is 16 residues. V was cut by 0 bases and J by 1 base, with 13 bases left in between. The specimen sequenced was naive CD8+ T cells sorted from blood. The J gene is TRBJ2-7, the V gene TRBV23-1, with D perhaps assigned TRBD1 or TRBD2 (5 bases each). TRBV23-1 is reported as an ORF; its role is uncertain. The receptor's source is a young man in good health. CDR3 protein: CASSQSGTAQSYEQYF. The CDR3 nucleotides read TGCGCCAGCAGTCAATCAGGGACGGCCCAGTCCTACGAGCAGTACTTC.